There are many counts of the clone carrying this TCR beta chain. The antigen is not known. The treatment denotes: oral pan-JAK inhibitor, 5-10 mg twice daily. Collection of lesional scalp punch biopsies and peripheral blood was performed in alopecia areata patients. In each case, RNA was isolated and then reverse transcribed into cDNA as the sequencing template. Clones were sequenced by immunoSEQ multiplex PCR, and TCRdb holds only the in-frame ones, with some missing. The sample consists of 200,000 or so clones, roughly two fifths of them appearing once. The record originates from a study of CD8+ T cells in alopecia areata. Study results and caveats: Tofacitinib yielded significantly lower scalp clonality and fewer expanded CD8+ clones among the top 100.

The sample in question was CD4+ T cells sorted from blood, obtained between weeks 30 and 35, from a patient treated with tofacitinib. This sequence originates from a human donor with alopecia areata.

This CDR3 reads CASSPMKAGGKETQYF. CDR3 bases: TGTGCCAGCAGCCCGATGAAGGCGGGGGGGAAAGAGACCCAGTACTTC. The chain uses TRBV5-4 and TRBJ2-5; 9 bases match TRBD2. J gave up 3 bases and V 4 bases, and 10 bases lay outside the gene matches. CDR3 length: 16 amino acids. Germline CDR1 is SGHNT and CDR2 is YYREEE (reference sequence).